This TCR beta chain stems from a study of blood T cell repertoires in COVID-19. Trimming removed 3 bases from V and 6 bases from J; junction bases left unmatched: 9. CDR3 length: 16 residues. The germline V gene encodes CDR1 KGHDR and CDR2 SFDVKD. Assay used: immunoSEQ multiplex PCR; TCRdb lists only in-frame clones, some missing. Of 55,000 to 65,000 clones listed, around 90% were seen once; the top ten hold 10%. This TCR was sampled from a human donor with acute or convalescent COVID-19. The donor label of this sample is uncertain. The chain carries TRBV24-1 and TRBJ2-1, with 8 bases matching TRBD2. Source material: peripheral blood. The CDR3 nucleotides are TGTGCCACCAGTGATCCCCTGAGCGGGAGAGGCAATGAGCAGTTCTTC. Translating gives CATSDPLSGRGNEQFF.